The 11 T cell receptor beta chains below all came from one sample that was sequenced in a study of neurological immune-mediated disorders. TCRdb re-called the 5' RACE reads through MiXCR, storing one row per CDR3 protein. Of 80,000 to 100,000 distinct CDR3 sequences listed, roughly 3.2% are singletons. The sample consisted of PBMCs. The receptors originated from a woman aged 45-65 years with multiple sclerosis.

This clonotype was seen repeatedly, ten times or more. The rearrangement links TRBV7-3 to TRBJ1-3; D remains unclear. Trimming shortened V by 5 bases and J by 10 bases, and 15 bases separated the two germline ends. Germline CDR1 is SGHTA and CDR2 is FQGTGA. This CDR3 is 13 amino acids long. This CDR3 reads CASSPGSGGTIYF. The CDR3 DNA is TGTGCCAGCAGCCCGGGTTCAGGAGGGACCATATATTTT. Using reference TRBV7-3 and TRBJ1-3 for the parts outside the CDR3, the full variable domain is GAGVSQTPSNKVTEKGKYVELRCDPISGHTALYWYRQSLGQGPEFLIYFQGTGAADDSGLPNDRFFAVRPEGSVSTLKIQRTERGDSAVYLCASSPGSGGTIYFGEGSWLTVV.

Ten or more counts support this clonotype. This chain connects TRBV4-1 to TRBJ1-2; unclear D gene. The germline V gene has CDR1 MGHRA and CDR2 YSYEKL. The CDR3 consists of 13 residues. V lost 2 bases to trimming and J lost 2 bases, with 6 bases between them. Here the CDR3 DNA reads TGCGCCAGCAGCCAAAGAATAAACTATGGCTACACCTTC. It yields the protein CASSQRINYGYTF.

This clonotype has just a few counts. Given a much more abundant clone one base away, this may be a read error. The rearrangement links TRBV5-1 to TRBJ1-4; TRBD1 agrees at 11 bases. The CDR3 has 15 amino acids. After removal of 4 bases from V and 7 bases from J, the junction contained 6 bases not matched to a gene. CDR1 and CDR2 from the germline V gene are SGHRS and YFSETQ. CDR3 sequence (DNA): TGCGCCAGCAGCGGACAGGGGGCGGCGAGTGAAAAACTGTTTTTT. This sequence encodes CASSGQGAASEKLFF.

This clonotype was seen at least ten times. The chain couples TRBV20-1 to TRBJ2-2; D might be TRBD1 or TRBD2, each matching 7 bases. The length of the CDR3 is 15 residues. Trimming cost V 0 bases and J 4 bases, with 12 bases left between them. Germline CDR1 is DFQATT and CDR2 is SNEGSKA (reference sequence). The CDR3 region has the DNA TGCAGTGCTAGAGATCTCAGGGGGGGCACCGGGGAGCTGTTTTTT. The encoded protein is CSARDLRGGTGELFF.

At least ten counts were recorded for this clonotype. V is TRBV3-1 and J is TRBJ1-1; D is perhaps TRBD1 (6 bases). CDR1 LGHDT and CDR2 YNNKEL come from the germline V gene (reference sequence). The CDR3 spans 13 residues. V was clipped by 1 base and J by 6 bases, with 9 bases between them. CDR3 DNA sequence: TGTGCCAGCAGCCAAGCGACAGGCTCTGAAGCTTTCTTT. As protein: CASSQATGSEAFF.

This clonotype was detected ten times or more. The V gene is TRBV20-1, the J gene TRBJ2-5; D perhaps matches TRBD1 (6 bases). V was cut by 5 bases and J by 7 bases, with 20 bases left in between. Germline CDR1 is DFQATT and CDR2 is SNEGSKA (reference sequence). The CDR3 loop spans 14 amino acids. The CDR3 DNA sequence: TGCAGTGCTCTTCTTGGACAGCGGCACGGGACCCAGTACTTC. Amino acids: CSALLGQRHGTQYF.

The table lists this clonotype with many counts. This chain uses TRBV7-2 with TRBJ2-5, with 9 bases matching TRBD2. V dropped 5 bases and J dropped 5; count of bases not matched to a gene: 18. The germline gives CDR1 SGHTA, CDR2 FQGNSA. The CDR3 runs to 18 residues. The CDR3 is CASSLHSRGGASLETQYF. The CDR3 DNA reads TGTGCCAGCAGCCTTCACTCGCGGGGGGGCGCGTCCCTTGAGACCCAGTACTTC.

This clonotype has ten or more counts. The genes are TRBV12-3 or TRBV12-4 and TRBJ2-1; no firm D call. V lost 10 bases to trimming and J lost 7 bases, with 11 bases between them. The CDR3 sequence is 11 residues long. In DNA, the CDR3 is TGTGCCATCGGTGGCTGGAATGAGCAGTTCTTC. Protein product: CAIGGWNEQFF.

This clonotype was picked up many times. The chain uses TRBV7-2 and TRBJ1-3; D gene ambiguous. CDR3 length: 13 residues. CDR1 is SGHTA and CDR2 is FQGNSA in the germline V gene. Trimming shortened V by 2 bases and J by 4 bases, and 6 bases separated the two germline ends. The CDR3 DNA reads TGTGCCAGCAGCTTATACCTGGGAAACACCATATATTTT. It codes for CASSLYLGNTIYF.

The CDR3 DNA reads TGCAGCGTTGAAGGGGACAGGAGCATGAACACTGAAGCTTTCTTT. Protein product: CSVEGDRSMNTEAFF. The chain has TRBV29-1 and TRBJ1-1, with TRBD1 matching 8 bases. J was trimmed by 0 bases and V by 1 base; bases with no gene match: 4. Germline V gene data show CDR1 as SQVTM and CDR2 as ANQGSEA. The CDR3 runs 15 residues.

This clonotype was seen many times. The V and J genes are TRBV7-2 and TRBJ2-1; D remains ambiguous. The CDR3 runs to 13 residues. Germline V gene sequence: CDR1 SGHTA, CDR2 FQGNSA. Trimming cost V 4 bases and J 7 bases, with 11 bases left between them. Here the CDR3 reads CASSSWPGNEQFF. The DNA of the CDR3 is TGTGCCAGCAGCTCTTGGCCCGGGAATGAGCAGTTCTTC.